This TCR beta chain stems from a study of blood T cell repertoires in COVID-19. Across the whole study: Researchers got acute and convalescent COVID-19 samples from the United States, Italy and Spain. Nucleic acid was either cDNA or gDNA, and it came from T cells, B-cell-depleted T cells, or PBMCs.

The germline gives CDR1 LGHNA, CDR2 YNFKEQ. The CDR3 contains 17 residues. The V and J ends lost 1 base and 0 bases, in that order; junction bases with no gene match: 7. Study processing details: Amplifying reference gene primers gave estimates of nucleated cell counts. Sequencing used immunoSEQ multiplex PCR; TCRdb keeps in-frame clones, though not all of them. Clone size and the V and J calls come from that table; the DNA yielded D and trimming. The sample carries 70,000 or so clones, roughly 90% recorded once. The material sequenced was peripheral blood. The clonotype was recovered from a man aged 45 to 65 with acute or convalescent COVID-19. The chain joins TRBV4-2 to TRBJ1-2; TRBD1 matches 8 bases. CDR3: CASSQVYDRGANYGYTF. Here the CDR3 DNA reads TGTGCCAGCAGCCAAGTGTACGACAGGGGAGCTAACTATGGCTACACCTTC.